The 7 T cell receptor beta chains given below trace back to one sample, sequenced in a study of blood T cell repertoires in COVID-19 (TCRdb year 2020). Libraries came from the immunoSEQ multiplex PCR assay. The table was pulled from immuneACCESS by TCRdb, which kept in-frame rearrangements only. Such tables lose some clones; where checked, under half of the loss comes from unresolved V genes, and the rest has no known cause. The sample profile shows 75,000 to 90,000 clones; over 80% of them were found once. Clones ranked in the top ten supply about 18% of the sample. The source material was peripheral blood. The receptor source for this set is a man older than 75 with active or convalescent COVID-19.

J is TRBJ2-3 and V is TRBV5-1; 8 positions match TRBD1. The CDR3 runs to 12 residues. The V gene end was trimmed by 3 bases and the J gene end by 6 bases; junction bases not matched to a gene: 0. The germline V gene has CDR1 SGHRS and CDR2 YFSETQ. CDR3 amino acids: CASSWTGDTQYF. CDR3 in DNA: TGCGCCAGCAGCTGGACAGGGGATACGCAGTATTTT. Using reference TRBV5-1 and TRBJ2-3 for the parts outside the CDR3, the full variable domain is KAGVTQTPRYLIKTRGQQVTLSCSPISGHRSVSWYQQTPGQGLQFLFEYFSETQRNKGNFPGRFSGRQFSNSRSEMNVSTLELGDSALYLCASSWTGDTQYFGPGTRLTVL.

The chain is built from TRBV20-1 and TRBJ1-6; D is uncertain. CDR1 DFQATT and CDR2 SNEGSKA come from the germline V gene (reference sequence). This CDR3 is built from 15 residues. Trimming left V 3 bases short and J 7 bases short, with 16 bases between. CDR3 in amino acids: CSASSSALGNSPLHF. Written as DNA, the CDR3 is TGCAGTGCTAGTAGTTCTGCGTTGGGCAATTCACCCCTCCACTTT.

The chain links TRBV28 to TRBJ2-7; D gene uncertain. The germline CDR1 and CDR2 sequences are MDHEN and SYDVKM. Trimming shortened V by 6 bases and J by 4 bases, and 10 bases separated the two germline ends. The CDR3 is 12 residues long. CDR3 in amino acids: CASSRVGYEQYV. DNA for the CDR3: TGTGCCAGCAGCCGGGTTGGGTACGAGCAGTACGTC.

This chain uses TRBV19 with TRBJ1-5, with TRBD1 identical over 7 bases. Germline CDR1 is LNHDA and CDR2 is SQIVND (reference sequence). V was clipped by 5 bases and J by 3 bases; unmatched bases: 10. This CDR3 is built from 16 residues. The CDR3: CASSARGTAFNQPQHF. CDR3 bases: TGTGCCAGTAGTGCCAGGGGGACAGCTTTCAATCAGCCCCAGCATTTT.

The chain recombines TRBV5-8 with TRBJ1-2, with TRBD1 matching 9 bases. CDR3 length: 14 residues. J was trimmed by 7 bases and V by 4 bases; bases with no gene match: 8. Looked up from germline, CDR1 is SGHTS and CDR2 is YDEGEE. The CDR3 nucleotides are TGTGCCAGCAGCACGCGGACAGGGGAGACTGGCTACACCTTC. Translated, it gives CASSTRTGETGYTF.

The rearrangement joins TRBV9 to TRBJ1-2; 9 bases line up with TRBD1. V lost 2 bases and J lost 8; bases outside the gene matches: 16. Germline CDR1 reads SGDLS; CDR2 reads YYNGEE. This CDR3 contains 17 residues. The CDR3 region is CASSVGLKQGALYGYTF. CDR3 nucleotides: TGTGCCAGCAGCGTGGGTCTCAAACAGGGGGCGCTTTACGGCTACACCTTC.

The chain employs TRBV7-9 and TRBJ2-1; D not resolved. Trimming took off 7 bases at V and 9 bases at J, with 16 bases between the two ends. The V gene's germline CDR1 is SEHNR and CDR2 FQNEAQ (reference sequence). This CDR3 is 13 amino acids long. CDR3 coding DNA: TGTGCCAGCACTCCGGGTCGCCTAGGTGAGCAGTTCTTC. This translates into CASTPGRLGEQFF.